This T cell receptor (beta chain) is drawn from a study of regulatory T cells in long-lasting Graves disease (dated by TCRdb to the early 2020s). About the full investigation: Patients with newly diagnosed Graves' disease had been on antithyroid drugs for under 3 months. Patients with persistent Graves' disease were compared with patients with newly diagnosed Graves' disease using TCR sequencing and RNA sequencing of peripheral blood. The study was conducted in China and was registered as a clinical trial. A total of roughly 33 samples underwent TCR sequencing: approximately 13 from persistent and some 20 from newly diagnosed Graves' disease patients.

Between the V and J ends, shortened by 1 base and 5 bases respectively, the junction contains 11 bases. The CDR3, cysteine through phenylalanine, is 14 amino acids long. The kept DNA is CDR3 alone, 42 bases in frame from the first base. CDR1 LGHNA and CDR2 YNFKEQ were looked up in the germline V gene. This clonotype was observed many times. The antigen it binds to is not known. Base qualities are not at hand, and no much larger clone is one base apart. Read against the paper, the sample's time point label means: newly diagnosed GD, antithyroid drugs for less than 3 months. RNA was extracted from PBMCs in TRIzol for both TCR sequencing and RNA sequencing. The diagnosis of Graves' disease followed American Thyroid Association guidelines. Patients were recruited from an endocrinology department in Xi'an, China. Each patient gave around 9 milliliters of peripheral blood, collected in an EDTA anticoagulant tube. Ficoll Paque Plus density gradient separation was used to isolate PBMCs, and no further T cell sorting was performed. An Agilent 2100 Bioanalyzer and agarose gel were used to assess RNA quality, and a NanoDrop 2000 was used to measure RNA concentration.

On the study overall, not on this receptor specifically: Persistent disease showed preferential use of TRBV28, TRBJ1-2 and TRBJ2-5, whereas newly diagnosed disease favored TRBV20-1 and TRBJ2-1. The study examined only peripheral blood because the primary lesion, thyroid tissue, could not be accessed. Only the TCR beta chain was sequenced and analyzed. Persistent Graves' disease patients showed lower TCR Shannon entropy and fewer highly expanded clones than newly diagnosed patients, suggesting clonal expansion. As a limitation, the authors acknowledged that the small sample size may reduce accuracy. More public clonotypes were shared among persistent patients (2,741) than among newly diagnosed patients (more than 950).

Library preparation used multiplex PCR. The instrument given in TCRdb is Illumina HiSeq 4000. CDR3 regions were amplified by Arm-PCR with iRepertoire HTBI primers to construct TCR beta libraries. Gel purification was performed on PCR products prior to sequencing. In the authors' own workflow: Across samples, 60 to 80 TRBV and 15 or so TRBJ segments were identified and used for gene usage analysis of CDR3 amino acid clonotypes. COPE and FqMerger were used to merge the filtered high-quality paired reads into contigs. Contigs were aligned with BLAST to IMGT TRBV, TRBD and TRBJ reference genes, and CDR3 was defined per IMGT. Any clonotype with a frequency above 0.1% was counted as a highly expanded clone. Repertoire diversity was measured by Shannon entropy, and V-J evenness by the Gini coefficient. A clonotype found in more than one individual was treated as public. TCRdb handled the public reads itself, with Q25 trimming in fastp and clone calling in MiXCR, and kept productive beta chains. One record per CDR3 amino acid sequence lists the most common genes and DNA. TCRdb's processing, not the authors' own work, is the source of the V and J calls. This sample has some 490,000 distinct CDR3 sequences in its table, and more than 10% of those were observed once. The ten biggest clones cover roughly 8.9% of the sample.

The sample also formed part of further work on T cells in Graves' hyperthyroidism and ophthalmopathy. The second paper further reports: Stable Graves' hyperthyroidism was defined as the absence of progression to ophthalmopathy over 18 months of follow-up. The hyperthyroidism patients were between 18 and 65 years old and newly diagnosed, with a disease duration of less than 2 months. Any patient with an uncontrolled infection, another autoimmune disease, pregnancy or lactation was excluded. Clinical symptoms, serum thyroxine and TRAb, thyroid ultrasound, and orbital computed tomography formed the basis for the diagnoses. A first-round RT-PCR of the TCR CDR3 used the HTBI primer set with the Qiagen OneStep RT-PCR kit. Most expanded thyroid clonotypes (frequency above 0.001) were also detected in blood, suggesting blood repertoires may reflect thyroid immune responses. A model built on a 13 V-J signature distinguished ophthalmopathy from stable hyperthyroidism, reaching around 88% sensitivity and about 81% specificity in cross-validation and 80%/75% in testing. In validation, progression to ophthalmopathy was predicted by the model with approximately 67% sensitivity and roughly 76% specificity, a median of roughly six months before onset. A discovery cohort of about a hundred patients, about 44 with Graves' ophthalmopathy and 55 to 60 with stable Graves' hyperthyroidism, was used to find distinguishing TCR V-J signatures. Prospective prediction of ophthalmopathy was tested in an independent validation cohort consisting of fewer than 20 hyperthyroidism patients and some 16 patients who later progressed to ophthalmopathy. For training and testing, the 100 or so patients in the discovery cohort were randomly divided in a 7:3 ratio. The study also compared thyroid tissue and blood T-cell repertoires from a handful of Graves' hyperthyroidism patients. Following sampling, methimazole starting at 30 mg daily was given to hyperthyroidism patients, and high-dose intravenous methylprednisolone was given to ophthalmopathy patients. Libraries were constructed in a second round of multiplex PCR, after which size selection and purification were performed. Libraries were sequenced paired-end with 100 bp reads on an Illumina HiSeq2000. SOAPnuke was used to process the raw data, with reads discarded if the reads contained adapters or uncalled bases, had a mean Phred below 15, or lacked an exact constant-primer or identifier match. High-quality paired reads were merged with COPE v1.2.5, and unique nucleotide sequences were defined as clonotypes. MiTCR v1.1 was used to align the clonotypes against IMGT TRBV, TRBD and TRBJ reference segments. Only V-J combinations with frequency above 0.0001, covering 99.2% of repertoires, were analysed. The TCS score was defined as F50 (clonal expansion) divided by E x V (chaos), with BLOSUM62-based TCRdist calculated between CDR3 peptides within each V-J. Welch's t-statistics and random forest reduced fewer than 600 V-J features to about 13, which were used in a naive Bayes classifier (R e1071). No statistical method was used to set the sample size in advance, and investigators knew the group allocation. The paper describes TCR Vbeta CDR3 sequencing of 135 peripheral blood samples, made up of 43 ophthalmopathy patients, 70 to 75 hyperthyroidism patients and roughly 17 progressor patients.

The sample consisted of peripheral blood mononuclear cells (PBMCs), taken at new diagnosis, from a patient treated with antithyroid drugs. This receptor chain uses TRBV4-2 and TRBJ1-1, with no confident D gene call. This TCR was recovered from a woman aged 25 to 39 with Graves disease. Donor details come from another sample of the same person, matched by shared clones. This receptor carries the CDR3 CASSQAGKLTEAFF. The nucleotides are TGTGCCAGCAGCCAAGCGGGGAAACTGACTGAAGCTTTCTTT.